This T cell receptor (beta chain) stems from a study of T cell responses to AZD1222 COVID-19 vaccine. Here immunoSEQ multiplex PCR was the method, and the copy in TCRdb shows in-frame clones only, minus some. Of 190,000 or so clones in the sample, about 93% were seen once. A note on this clone: What it binds is not known.

This CDR3 region has 15 residues. The germline V gene has CDR1 SGHTS and CDR2 YDEGEE. Between the trimmed V and J ends, which lost 0 bases and 1 base, there was a span of 8 bases. Notes on the study in general: Possibly, clonal diversity was underestimated; donors were largely white British and included more females. None of the repertoires were sampled until the peak T cell response had passed. Unmutated regions of variants are reportedly targeted by nearly half of spike-specific TCRs. CD4 TCRs associated with vaccination spanned spike, dominating at 160-218 and 743-854.

The clonotype was recovered from an adult who received the AZD1222 COVID-19 vaccine. The chain joins TRBV5-8 to TRBJ1-5, with a tentative D call TRBD1 (5 bases). This material consisted of peripheral blood, taken 28 days after the second AZD1222 dose. CDR3 protein: CASSLEGVSNQPQHF. CDR3 DNA: TGTGCCAGCAGCTTGGAAGGGGTAAGCAATCAGCCCCAGCATTTT. Based on the CDR3 plus reference TRBV5-8 and TRBJ1-5, the full variable domain is EAGVTQSPTHLIKTRGQQATLRCSPISGHTSVYWYQQALGLGLQFLLWYDEGEERNRGNFPPRFSGRQFPNYSSELNVNALELEDSALYLCASSLEGVSNQPQHFGDGTRLSIL.